This TCR beta chain was obtained from a study of T cell responses to AZD1222 COVID-19 vaccine. Points from the study as a whole: Most donors were white British, females outnumbered males, and clonal diversity was possibly underestimated. Unmutated regions of variants are reportedly targeted by nearly half of spike-specific TCRs. Across spike, vaccine-associated CD4 TCRs were found, dominant at 160-218 and 743-854.

Profiled with immunoSEQ multiplex PCR; TCRdb holds only in-frame clones, not every one. Of approximately 140,000 clones listed, just over 90% are singletons. This CDR3 is built from 17 residues. In germline, CDR1 is SGHRS, CDR2 YFSETQ. V was clipped by 3 bases and J by 5 bases; unmatched bases: 15. For this clone: Its antigen is undetermined.

The chain uses TRBV5-1 and TRBJ1-1, with 8 bases aligning to TRBD1. The sequence came from an adult in good health. Sequences were derived from peripheral blood, sampled on day 0 of MenACWY control vaccination. CDR3 sequence (DNA): TGCGCCAGCAGCTACAGACCCCCCCAGGGGGCAGGGACTGAAGCTTTCTTT. As protein: CASSYRPPQGAGTEAFF.